This entry concerns a single TCR beta chain. Its antigen is still unknown. One end of the junction is discordant with germline, which a read error may explain. CDR1 is SGHNT and CDR2 is YYREEE in the germline V gene (reference sequence). The CDR3 is 17 amino acids. This sample was included in a study of cytomegalovirus exposure and HLA in healthy donors. Overall study results and limits: In an earlier analysis, productive rearrangement rates for most beta V segments clustered near 87% or 30%. Analysis performed later found about 18,000 TCR beta sequences associated with HLA alleles at 0.05 false discovery rate. A link between a missense DCLRE1C variant and TCR beta V- and J-gene trimming emerged from a later analysis.

Vbeta (60) and Jbeta (13) primers were used in the PCR. Generated by immunoSEQ multiplex PCR, the TCRdb table keeps only in-frame clones and is missing some. The sample lists fewer than 150,000 clones; about four fifths were seen once. Sample: PBMCs. The genes are TRBV5-4 and TRBJ2-3; 10 bases match TRBD1. The TCR originated in a man aged 30 to 45 in good health and CMV-seronegative. The CDR3 here is CDSSLAVRDRGPDTQYF. DNA of the CDR3: TGTGACAGCAGCTTGGCCGTTCGGGACAGGGGTCCAGATACGCAGTATTTT.